This T cell receptor beta chain was identified during a study of T-cell reconstitution after alpha-beta-depleted transplantation in children. Unique molecular identifiers were incorporated into the prepared TCRbeta library. From the PCR reads, TCRdb called clonotypes with MiXCR, one entry per CDR3 protein. This sample carries approximately 400,000 distinct CDR3 sequences, roughly a tenth of them seen once, and the ten largest clones take 4.5% to 7%. Germline CDR1 is MNHEY and CDR2 is SVGEGT. This CDR3 is built from 18 residues. The V segment lost 7 bases and the J segment 0 bases; nucleotides outside the gene matches: 16. This clonotype was detected ten times or more.

The rearrangement links TRBV6-2 or TRBV6-3 to TRBJ2-7, with TRBD2 identical over 9 bases. The clonotype was recovered from a human donor who donated a stem cell graft to a child with acute myeloid leukemia. The specimen comprised PBMCs from the stem cell graft donor, sampled from the stem cell graft. The CDR3 protein is CASTPGGSGSPPSYEQYF. CDR3 bases: TGTGCCAGCACCCCTGGGGGTAGCGGGAGCCCCCCCTCCTACGAGCAGTACTTC.